A single sample gave rise to the 5 T cell receptor beta chains below, sequenced in a study of cytotoxic CD8 clonotypes in ibrutinib-treated CLL. Some clones are missing from TCRdb's copy, which holds only in-frame ones; the method was immunoSEQ multiplex PCR. The sample carries some 150,000 clones, 79% recorded once. The sequenced sample was PBMCs, obtained after 12 months of ibrutinib treatment. The receptors originated from a human donor with chronic lymphocytic leukemia.

The V gene is TRBV27, the J gene TRBJ1-5; possibly TRBD1 for D (6 bases). The germline V and J ends were trimmed by 6 bases and 3 bases, with 15 bases remaining between them. The CDR3 length is 15 residues. Germline V lookup: CDR1 MNHEY, CDR2 SMNVEV (reference sequence). The CDR3 DNA reads TGTGCCAGCAGACTCGACAGGAGCCTCAATCAGCCCCAGCATTTT. This gives the protein CASRLDRSLNQPQHF.

V gene TRBV7-9 combines with J gene TRBJ2-1, with D possibly TRBD1 on 6 matching bases. V was trimmed by 5 bases and J by 1 base, leaving 18 bases between them. The CDR3 sequence is 17 residues long. The V gene's germline CDR1 is SEHNR and CDR2 FQNEAQ (reference sequence). The CDR3 is CASSPSTGFKSYNEQFF. CDR3 bases: TGTGCCAGCAGCCCATCTACAGGGTTTAAGTCCTACAATGAGCAGTTCTTC.

This chain links TRBV19 with TRBJ2-7; no clear D gene. The germline V gene has CDR1 LNHDA and CDR2 SQIVND (reference sequence). V was shortened by 7 bases and J by 7 bases, with 11 bases between the two germline ends. This CDR3 has 11 amino acids. CDR3 DNA sequence: TGTGCCAGTAACATCCTACTGGAGCAGTACTTC. Its protein product is CASNILLEQYF.

The rearrangement joins TRBV4-3 to TRBJ2-3, with 14 bases lining up with TRBD2. The length of the CDR3 is 17 residues. Germline V gene data show CDR1 as LGHNA and CDR2 as YSLEER. Germline trimming cut 2 bases from V and 2 bases from J; bases unmatched to any gene: 3. CDR3 in amino acids: CASSQLGLAGVTDTQYF. As DNA, the CDR3 is TGCGCCAGCAGCCAACTGGGACTAGCGGGAGTCACAGATACGCAGTATTTT.

This chain joins TRBV4-3 and TRBJ2-7, with 7 bases identical to TRBD1. Germline V CDR1 and CDR2: LGHNA, YSLEER. CDR3 length: 17 amino acids. After removal of 4 bases from V and 0 bases from J, the junction contained 12 bases not matched to a gene. The CDR3, as DNA: TGCGCCAGCAGCCGCTCCTACAGGGGAACGAGCTCCTACGAGCAGTACTTC. Amino acid sequence: CASSRSYRGTSSYEQYF.